The TCR beta chain under discussion was sequenced for a study of cytomegalovirus exposure and HLA in healthy donors. This PCR relied on a set of 60 Vbeta primers and 13 Jbeta primers. Sequencing was performed with immunoSEQ multiplex PCR; in TCRdb, only in-frame clones are kept and a portion is missing. Its table records approximately 140,000 clones. Sequenced: PBMCs. The TCR was taken from a woman aged 18-29 years in good health and CMV-seronegative.

CDR3 coding DNA: TGTGCTAGTGGTTCTACAGGGGGTCCCCAGGAAGCTTTCTTT. This codes for CASGSTGGPQEAFF. The V and J genes are TRBV12-5 and TRBJ1-1, with 8 positions matching TRBD1. CDR3 length: 14 amino acids. Germline V gene sequence: CDR1 LGHNT, CDR2 FRNRAP. V was clipped by 4 bases and J by 8 bases; unmatched bases: 9.